The 12 T cell receptor beta chains presented below share a single source sample, sequenced in a study of T cell responses to AZD1222 COVID-19 vaccine. The protocol was immunoSEQ multiplex PCR, while the TCRdb copy is restricted to in-frame clones and leaves out a portion. This table holds some 98,000 clones, about 88% found once. The starting material was peripheral blood, obtained 28 days after the second AZD1222 dose. These receptors came from an adult who received the AZD1222 COVID-19 vaccine.

This chain uses TRBV4-1 with TRBJ2-7; 12 bases align to TRBD2. The V gene's germline CDR1 is MGHRA and CDR2 YSYEKL. CDR3 length equals 15 residues. The V segment lost 3 bases and the J segment 4 bases; nucleotides outside the gene matches: 4. For the CDR3, the DNA is TGCGCCAGCAGCCACGGACTAGCGGGACAGTACGAGCAGTACTTC. Translation gives CASSHGLAGQYEQYF.

This chain uses TRBV2 with TRBJ1-2; 7 bases align to TRBD1. The germline V gene has CDR1 SNHLY and CDR2 FYNNEI. V shed 4 bases, J shed 1 base, and the junction held 6 bases outside the gene matches. This CDR3 is built from 15 residues. This chain's CDR3 is CASSGGDSNNYGYTF. The CDR3 DNA is TGTGCCAGCAGTGGGGGGGACAGTAATAACTATGGCTACACCTTC.

The chain combines TRBV30 with TRBJ2-7, with D tentatively TRBD1 (5 bases). The CDR3 totals 16 residues. Germline assignment: CDR1 GTSNPN and CDR2 SVGIG (reference sequence). Trimming removed 3 bases at V and 1 base at J, with 19 bases between. In DNA, the CDR3 is TGTGCCTGGAGAACAGGAAAATCCCGAGGATCCTACGAGCAGTACTTC. This codes for CAWRTGKSRGSYEQYF.

This clone was seen only a few times. The rearrangement joins TRBV10-1 to TRBJ2-1, with TRBD1 matching over 10 bases. Germline V lookup: CDR1 WNHNN, CDR2 SYGVQD (reference sequence). The CDR3 spans 14 residues. After removal of 6 bases from V and 8 bases from J, the junction contained 7 bases not matched to a gene. Written as DNA, the CDR3 is TGCGCCAGCAGCAGACAGGGGGCGTTGCATGAGCAGTTCTTC. This gives the protein CASSRQGALHEQFF.

V gene TRBV4-1 combines with J gene TRBJ2-5; possibly TRBD1 or TRBD2 for D (6 bases each). The length of the CDR3 is 16 residues. V was trimmed by 1 base and J by 5 bases, leaving 17 bases between them. Germline V gene sequence: CDR1 MGHRA, CDR2 YSYEKL. The CDR3 region has the DNA TGCGCCAGCAGCCAAGGCCAGATGGGGGGCTGGGAGACCCAGTACTTC. Encoded protein: CASSQGQMGGWETQYF.

This clone was seen a handful of times. The CDR3 reads CASSPLNYGYTF. Here the CDR3 DNA reads TGTGCCAGCAGCCCACTAAACTATGGCTACACCTTC. V is TRBV14 and J is TRBJ1-2; D is unclear. The germline V and J ends were trimmed by 4 bases and 2 bases, with 5 bases remaining between them. Germline V gene lookup returns CDR1 SGHDN and CDR2 FVKESK. The CDR3 sequence is 12 residues long.

The CDR3 is CASSLPVNEKLFF. The CDR3 bases are TGTGCCAGCAGTTTGCCCGTTAATGAAAAACTGTTTTTT. This chain connects TRBV28 to TRBJ1-4; D gene ambiguous. The CDR3 length is 13 residues. V was shortened by 3 bases and J by 4 bases, with 6 bases between the two germline ends. CDR1 is MDHEN and CDR2 is SYDVKM in the germline V gene. Variable domain in full (rest from reference TRBV28 and TRBJ1-4): DVKVTQSSRYLVKRTGEKVFLECVQDMDHENMFWYRQDPGLGLRLIYFSYDVKMKEKGDIPEGYSVSREKKERFSLILESASTNQTSMYLCASSLPVNEKLFFGSGTQLSVL.

The V and J genes are TRBV7-8 and TRBJ2-1; D is tentatively TRBD1 or TRBD2 (5 bases each). The CDR3 consists of 14 residues. V was trimmed by 0 bases and J by 3 bases, leaving 6 bases between them. In germline, CDR1 is SGHVS, CDR2 FQNEAQ. In nucleotides, the CDR3 is TGTGCCAGCAGCTTAGCGGGACGCTACAATGAGCAGTTCTTC. Its translation is CASSLAGRYNEQFF.

V usage is TRBV6-5 and J usage is TRBJ1-1, with TRBD1 as a possible D gene (5 bases). Trimming removed 3 bases at V and 5 bases at J, with 19 bases between. Germline V gene lookup returns CDR1 MNHEY and CDR2 SVGAGI. This CDR3 region has 16 residues. This chain's CDR3 is CASSYTPRLGGTEAFF. CDR3 DNA: TGTGCCAGCAGTTATACCCCCCGGCTTGGGGGGACTGAAGCTTTCTTT.

The chain combines TRBV6-5 with TRBJ1-2; D remains ambiguous. Germline lookup yields CDR1 MNHEY and CDR2 SVGAGI. Trimming pared 10 bases from V and 6 bases from J, leaving 15 bases between. The CDR3 sequence is 12 residues long. This chain's CDR3 is CATFVVKDGYTF. The CDR3 DNA follows: TGTGCCACCTTCGTGGTAAAAGATGGCTACACCTTC.

V gene TRBV9 combines with J gene TRBJ2-7, with 12 bases aligning to TRBD1. This CDR3 has 15 amino acids. Germline values: CDR1 SGDLS, CDR2 YYNGEE. The V segment lost 6 bases and the J segment 5 bases; nucleotides outside the gene matches: 9. CDR3 sequence (DNA): TGTGCCAGCAACCCACAGGGACAGGGGGCCCACGAGCAGTACTTC. Protein product: CASNPQGQGAHEQYF.

The chain has TRBV5-1 and TRBJ2-2; 8 nucleotides match TRBD2. V trimming: 2 bases; J trimming: 4 bases; junction bases outside the gene matches: 10. This CDR3 contains 17 residues. Germline CDR1 is SGHRS and CDR2 is YFSETQ. The CDR3 protein is CASSFLSGTRVTGELFF. The CDR3 nucleotides are TGCGCCAGCAGCTTCCTATCCGGGACTAGAGTCACCGGGGAGCTGTTTTTT.